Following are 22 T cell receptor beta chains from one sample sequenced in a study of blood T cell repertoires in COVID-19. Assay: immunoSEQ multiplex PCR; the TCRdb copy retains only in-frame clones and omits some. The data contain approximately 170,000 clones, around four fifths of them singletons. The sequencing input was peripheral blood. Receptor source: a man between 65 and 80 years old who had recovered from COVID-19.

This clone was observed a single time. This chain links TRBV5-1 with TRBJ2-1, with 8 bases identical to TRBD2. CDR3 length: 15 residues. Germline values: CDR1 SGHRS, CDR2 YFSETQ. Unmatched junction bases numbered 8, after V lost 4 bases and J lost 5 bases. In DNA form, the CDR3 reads TGCGCCAGCAGCCCCCCGGGACTAGTCCACAATGAGCAGTTCTTC. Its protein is CASSPPGLVHNEQFF. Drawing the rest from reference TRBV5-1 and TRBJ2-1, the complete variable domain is KAGVTQTPRYLIKTRGQQVTLSCSPISGHRSVSWYQQTPGQGLQFLFEYFSETQRNKGNFPGRFSGRQFSNSRSEMNVSTLELGDSALYLCASSPPGLVHNEQFFGPGTRLTVL.

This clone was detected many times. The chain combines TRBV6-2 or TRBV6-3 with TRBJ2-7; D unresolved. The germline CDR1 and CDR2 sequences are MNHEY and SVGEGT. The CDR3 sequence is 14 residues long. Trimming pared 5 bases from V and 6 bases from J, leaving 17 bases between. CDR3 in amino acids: CASSTRVMGAEQYF. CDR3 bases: TGTGCCAGCAGTACGAGAGTCATGGGCGCCGAGCAGTACTTC.

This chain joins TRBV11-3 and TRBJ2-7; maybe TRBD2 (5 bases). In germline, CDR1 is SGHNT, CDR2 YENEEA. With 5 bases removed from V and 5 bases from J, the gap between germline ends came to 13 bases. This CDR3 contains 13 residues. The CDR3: CASSLSGFNEQYF. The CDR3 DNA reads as TGTGCCAGCAGCCTATCGGGATTCAACGAGCAGTACTTC.

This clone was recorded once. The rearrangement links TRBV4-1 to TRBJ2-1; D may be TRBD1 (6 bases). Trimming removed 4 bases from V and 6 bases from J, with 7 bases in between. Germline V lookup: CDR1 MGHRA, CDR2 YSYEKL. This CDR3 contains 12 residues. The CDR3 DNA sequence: TGCGCCAGCAGCCCACAGGGCAATGAGCAGTTCTTC. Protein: CASSPQGNEQFF.

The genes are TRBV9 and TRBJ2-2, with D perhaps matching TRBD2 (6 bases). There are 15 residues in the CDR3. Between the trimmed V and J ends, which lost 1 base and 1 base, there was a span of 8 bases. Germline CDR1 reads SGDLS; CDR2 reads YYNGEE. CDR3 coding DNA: TGTGCCAGCAGCGTACAAGCGGGGAACACCGGGGAGCTGTTTTTT. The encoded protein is CASSVQAGNTGELFF.

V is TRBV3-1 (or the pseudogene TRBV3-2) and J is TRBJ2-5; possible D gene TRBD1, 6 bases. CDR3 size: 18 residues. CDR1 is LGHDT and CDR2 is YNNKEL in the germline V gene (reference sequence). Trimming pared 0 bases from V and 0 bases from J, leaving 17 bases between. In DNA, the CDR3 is TGTGCCAGCAGCCAAGATCCCTCCCACGGACAGTACCAAGAGACCCAGTACTTC. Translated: CASSQDPSHGQYQETQYF.

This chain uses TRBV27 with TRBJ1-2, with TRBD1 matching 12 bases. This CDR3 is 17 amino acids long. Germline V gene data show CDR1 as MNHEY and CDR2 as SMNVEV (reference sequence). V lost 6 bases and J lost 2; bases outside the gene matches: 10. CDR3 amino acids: CASRPPGQGAKNYGYTF. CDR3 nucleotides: TGTGCCAGCAGGCCCCCGGGACAGGGGGCCAAGAACTATGGCTACACCTTC.

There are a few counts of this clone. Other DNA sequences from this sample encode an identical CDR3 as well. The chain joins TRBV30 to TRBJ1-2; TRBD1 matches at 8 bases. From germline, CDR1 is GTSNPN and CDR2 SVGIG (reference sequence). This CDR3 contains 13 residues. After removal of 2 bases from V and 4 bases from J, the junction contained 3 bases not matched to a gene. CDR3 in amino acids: CAWSRDRPYGYTF. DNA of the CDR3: TGTGCCTGGAGTCGGGACAGGCCCTATGGCTACACCTTC.

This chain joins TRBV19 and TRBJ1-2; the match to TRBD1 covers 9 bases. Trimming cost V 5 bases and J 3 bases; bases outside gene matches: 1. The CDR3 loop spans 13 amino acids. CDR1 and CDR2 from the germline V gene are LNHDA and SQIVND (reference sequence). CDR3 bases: TGTGCCAGTAGTGGGGACAGGGACTATGGCTACACCTTC. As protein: CASSGDRDYGYTF.

The CDR3 DNA sequence: TGTGCCAGCAGCTTAGACGGTCTTCCGGGGGAGCCCCAGCATTTT. It specifies CASSLDGLPGEPQHF. The rearrangement links TRBV7-2 to TRBJ1-5; D possibly corresponds to TRBD1 (5 bases). Germline V lookup: CDR1 SGHTA, CDR2 FQGNSA. V lost 1 base to trimming and J lost 8 bases, with 15 bases between them. This CDR3 is built from 15 residues.

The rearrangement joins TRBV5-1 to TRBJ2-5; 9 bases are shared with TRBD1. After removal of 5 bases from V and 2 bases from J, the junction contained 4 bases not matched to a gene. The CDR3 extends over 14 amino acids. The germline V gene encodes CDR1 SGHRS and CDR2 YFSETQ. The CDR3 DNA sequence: TGCGCCAGCAGGCAAGGGACAGGGCAAGAGACCCAGTACTTC. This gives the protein CASRQGTGQETQYF.

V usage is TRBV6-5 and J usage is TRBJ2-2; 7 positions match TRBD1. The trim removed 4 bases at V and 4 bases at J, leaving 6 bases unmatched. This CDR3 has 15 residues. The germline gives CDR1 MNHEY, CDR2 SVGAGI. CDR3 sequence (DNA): TGTGCCAGCAGTTTCCAGGGGGTAACCACCGGGGAGCTGTTTTTT. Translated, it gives CASSFQGVTTGELFF.

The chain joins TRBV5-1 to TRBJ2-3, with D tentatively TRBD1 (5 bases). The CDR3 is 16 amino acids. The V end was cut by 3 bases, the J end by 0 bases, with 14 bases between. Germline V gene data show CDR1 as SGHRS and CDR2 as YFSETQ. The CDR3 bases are TGCGCCAGCAGCTCCATGGGGCAGACTAGCACAGATACGCAGTATTTT. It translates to CASSSMGQTSTDTQYF.

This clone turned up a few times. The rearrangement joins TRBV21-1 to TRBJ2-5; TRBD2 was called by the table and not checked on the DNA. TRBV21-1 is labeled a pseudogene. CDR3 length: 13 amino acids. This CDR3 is CASKKLVLKTQYF. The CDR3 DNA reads TGTGCCAGCAAGAAGCTAGTTTTGAAGACCCAGTACTTC.

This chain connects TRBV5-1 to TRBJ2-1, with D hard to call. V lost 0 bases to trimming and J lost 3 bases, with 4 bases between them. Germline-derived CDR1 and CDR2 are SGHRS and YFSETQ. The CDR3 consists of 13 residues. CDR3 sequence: CASSLALYNEQFF. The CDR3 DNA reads TGCGCCAGCAGCTTGGCCCTCTACAATGAGCAGTTCTTC.

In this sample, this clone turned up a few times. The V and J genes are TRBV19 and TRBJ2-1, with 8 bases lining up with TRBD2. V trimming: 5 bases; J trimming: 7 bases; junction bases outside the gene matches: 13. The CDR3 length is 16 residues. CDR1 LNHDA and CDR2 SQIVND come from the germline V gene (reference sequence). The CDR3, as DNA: TGTGCCAGTAGTCCCACTAGCGGCCCACGAGGGAATGAGCAGTTCTTC. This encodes CASSPTSGPRGNEQFF.

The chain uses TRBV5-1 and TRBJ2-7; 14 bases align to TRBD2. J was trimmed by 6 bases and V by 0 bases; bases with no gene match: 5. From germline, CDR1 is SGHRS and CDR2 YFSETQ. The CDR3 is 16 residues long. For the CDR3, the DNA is TGCGCCAGCAGCTTGGCCGGGACTAGCGGGAGTTCCGAGCAGTACTTC. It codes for CASSLAGTSGSSEQYF.

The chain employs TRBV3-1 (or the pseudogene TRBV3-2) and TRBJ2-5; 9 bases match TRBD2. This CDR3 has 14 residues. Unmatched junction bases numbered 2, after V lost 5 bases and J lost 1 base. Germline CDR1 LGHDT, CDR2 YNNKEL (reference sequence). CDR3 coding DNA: TGTGCCAGCAGCGTAGCGGGGGCCCAAGAGACCCAGTACTTC. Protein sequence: CASSVAGAQETQYF.

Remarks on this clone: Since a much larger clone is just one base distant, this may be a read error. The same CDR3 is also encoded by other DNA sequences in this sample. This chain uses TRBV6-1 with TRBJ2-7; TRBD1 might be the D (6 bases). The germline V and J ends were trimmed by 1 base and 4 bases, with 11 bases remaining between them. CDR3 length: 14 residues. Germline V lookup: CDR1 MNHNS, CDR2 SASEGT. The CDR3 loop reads CASSEGTAAYEQYF. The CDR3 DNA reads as TGTGCCAGCAGTGAAGGGACAGCGGCGTACGAGCAGTACTTC.

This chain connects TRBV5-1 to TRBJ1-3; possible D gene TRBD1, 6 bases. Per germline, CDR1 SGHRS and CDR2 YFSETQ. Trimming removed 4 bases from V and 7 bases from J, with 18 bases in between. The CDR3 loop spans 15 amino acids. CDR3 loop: CASSPKTGARNTIYF. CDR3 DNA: TGCGCCAGCAGCCCCAAGACAGGAGCAAGGAACACCATATATTTT.

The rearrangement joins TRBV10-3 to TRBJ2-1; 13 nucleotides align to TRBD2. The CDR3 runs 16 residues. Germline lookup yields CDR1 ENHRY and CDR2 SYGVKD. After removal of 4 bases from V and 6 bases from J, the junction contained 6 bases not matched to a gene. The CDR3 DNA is TGTGCCATCAGTGCCTTACTAGCGGGAGGGAGCAATGAGCAGTTCTTC. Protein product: CAISALLAGGSNEQFF.

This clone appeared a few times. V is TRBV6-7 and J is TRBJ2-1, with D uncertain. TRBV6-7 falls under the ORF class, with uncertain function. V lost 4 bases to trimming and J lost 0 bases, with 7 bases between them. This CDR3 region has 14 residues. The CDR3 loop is CASSSLRSYNEQFF. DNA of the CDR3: TGTGCCAGCAGTTCACTTCGCTCCTACAATGAGCAGTTCTTC.